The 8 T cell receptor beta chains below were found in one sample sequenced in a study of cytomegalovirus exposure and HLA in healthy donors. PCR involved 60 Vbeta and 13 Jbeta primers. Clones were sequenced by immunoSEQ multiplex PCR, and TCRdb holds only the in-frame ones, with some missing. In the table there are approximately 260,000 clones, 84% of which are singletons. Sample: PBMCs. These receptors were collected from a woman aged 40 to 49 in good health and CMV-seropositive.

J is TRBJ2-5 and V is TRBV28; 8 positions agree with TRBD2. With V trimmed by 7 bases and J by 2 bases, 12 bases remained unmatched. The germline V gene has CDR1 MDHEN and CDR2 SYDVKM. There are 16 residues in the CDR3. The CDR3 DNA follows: TGTGCCAGCACCGGGAGGGCCGCCGTGAGGCAAGAGACCCAGTACTTC. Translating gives CASTGRAAVRQETQYF.

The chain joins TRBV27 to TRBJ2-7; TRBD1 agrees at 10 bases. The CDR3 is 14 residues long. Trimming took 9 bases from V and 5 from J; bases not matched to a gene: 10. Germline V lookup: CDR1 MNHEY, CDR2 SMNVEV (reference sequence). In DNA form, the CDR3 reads TGTGCCAGTACATTAGACAGGGGGCTACACGAGCAGTACTTC. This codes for CASTLDRGLHEQYF.

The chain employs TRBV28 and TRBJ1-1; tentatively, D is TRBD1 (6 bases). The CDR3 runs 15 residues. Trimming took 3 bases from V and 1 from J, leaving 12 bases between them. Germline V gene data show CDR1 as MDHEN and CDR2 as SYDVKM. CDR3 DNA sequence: TGTGCCAGCAGTTTGAACAGGGATCCGAACACTGAAGCTTTCTTT. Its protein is CASSLNRDPNTEAFF.

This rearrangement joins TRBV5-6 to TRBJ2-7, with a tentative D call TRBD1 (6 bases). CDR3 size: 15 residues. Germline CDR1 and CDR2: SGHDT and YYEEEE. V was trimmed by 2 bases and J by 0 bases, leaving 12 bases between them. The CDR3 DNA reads TGTGCCAGCAGCTTTAGGGGGTTAAGCTCCTACGAGCAGTACTTC. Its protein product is CASSFRGLSSYEQYF.

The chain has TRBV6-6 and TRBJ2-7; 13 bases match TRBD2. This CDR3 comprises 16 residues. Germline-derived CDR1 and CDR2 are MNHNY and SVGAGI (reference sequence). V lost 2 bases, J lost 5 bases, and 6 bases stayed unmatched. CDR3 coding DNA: TGTGCCAGCAGTTACCCAGGACTAGCGGGAGCGAACGAGCAGTACTTC. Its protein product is CASSYPGLAGANEQYF.

CDR3 DNA: TGTGCCAGCAGTTTACCAGCCGGGAACAGGGTTAGTAGCGAGCAGTACTTC. This translates into CASSLPAGNRVSSEQYF. V usage is TRBV28 and J usage is TRBJ2-7; the D gene is possibly TRBD1 (6 bases). The CDR3 runs 17 residues. Per germline, CDR1 MDHEN and CDR2 SYDVKM. Trimming cost V 2 bases and J 6 bases, with 23 bases left between them.

The CDR3 bases are TGTGCCAGCAGCTTGGTGGGGACAGGGAAAGAAAAACTGTTTTTT. It translates to CASSLVGTGKEKLFF. V is TRBV5-5 and J is TRBJ1-4; 9 nucleotides line up with TRBD1. Trimming took 0 bases from V and 8 from J; bases not matched to a gene: 5. This CDR3 spans 15 amino acids. CDR1 and CDR2 (germline): SGHKS, YYEKEE (reference sequence).

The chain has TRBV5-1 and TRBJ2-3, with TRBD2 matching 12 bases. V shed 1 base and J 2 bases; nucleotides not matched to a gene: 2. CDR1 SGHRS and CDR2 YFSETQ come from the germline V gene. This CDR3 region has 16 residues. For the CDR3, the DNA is TGCGCCAGCAGCTTGACTAGCGGGAGGAACACAGATACGCAGTATTTT. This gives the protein CASSLTSGRNTDTQYF.